Shown below are 6 T cell receptor beta chains from a single sample sequenced in a study of Graves' ophthalmopathy and Graves' hyperthyroidism. RNA transcripts provided the template for amplifying TCR beta CDR3 regions. The authors performed first-round RT-PCR with HTBI primers and then a second-round multiplex PCR. One entry per CDR3 protein, called by TCRdb with MiXCR from the multiplex PCR reads. This sample yields 620,000 or so distinct CDR3 sequences, of which over 20% are seen a single time; around 6.9% belongs to the top ten. Sequencing was carried out using peripheral blood. Source of these receptors: a woman younger than 35 with stable Graves' hyperthyroidism. Some clones in this sample may be carry-over from other donors' samples.

The J gene is TRBJ1-2, the V gene TRBV28; the D is unclear. CDR1 is MDHEN, CDR2 SYDVKM, per germline. The germline V and J ends were trimmed by 3 bases and 1 base, with 9 bases remaining between them. CDR3 length: 14 residues. CDR3 region: CASSFLVNNYGYTF. DNA of the CDR3: TGTGCCAGCAGTTTCCTTGTCAATAACTATGGCTACACCTTC.

The rearrangement links TRBV29-1 to TRBJ1-2; 8 positions agree with TRBD1. Germline CDR1 reads SQVTM; CDR2 reads ANQGSEA. J lost 4 bases, V lost 7 bases, and 5 bases had no gene match. CDR3 size: 12 residues. CDR3 protein: CSDGQGPYGYTF. In DNA, the CDR3 is TGCAGCGATGGACAGGGACCCTATGGCTACACCTTC.

This clonotype was detected ten times or more. V and J are TRBV7-9 and TRBJ2-5; TRBD1 is a possible D gene (5 bases). CDR1 is SEHNR, CDR2 FQNEAQ, per germline (reference sequence). The germline V and J ends were trimmed by 9 bases and 2 bases, with 13 bases remaining between them. The CDR3 extends over 13 amino acids. CDR3 DNA sequence: TGTGCCAGTAGTTTGACAGCTCAAGAGACCCAGTACTTC. Translation: CASSLTAQETQYF. The variable domain in full, completed from reference TRBV7-9 and TRBJ2-5, reads DTGVSQNPRHKITKRGQNVTFRCDPISEHNRLYWYRQTLGQGPEFLTYFQNEAQLEKSRLLSDRFSAERPKGSFSTLEIQRTEQGDSAMYLCASSLTAQETQYFGPGTRLLVL.

This clonotype was seen many times. The chain links TRBV9 to TRBJ1-2; no definite D call. This CDR3 has 12 residues. Germline assignment: CDR1 SGDLS and CDR2 YYNGEE. V dropped 2 bases and J dropped 8 bases, with 10 bases sitting between them. DNA of the CDR3: TGTGCCAGCAGCGTCCTTGCCGGGGGCTACACCTTC. It yields the protein CASSVLAGGYTF.

This clonotype was found once. A read error may explain this, as a much larger clone is one base away. Written as DNA, the CDR3 is TGCAGTGCCCCAAGGGACAGGCCTCGGGGGGGGAACACTGAATCTTTCTTT. It is translated as CSAPRDRPRGGNTESFF. The chain is built from TRBV20-1 and TRBJ1-1; 8 positions match TRBD1. Germline V CDR1 and CDR2: DFQATT, SNEGSKA (reference sequence). The CDR3 is made up of 17 amino acids.

Ten or more counts support this clonotype. The rearrangement links TRBV6-5 to TRBJ2-7; a possible D gene is TRBD1 (6 bases). This CDR3 region has 14 residues. The V end was cut by 4 bases, the J end by 3 bases, with 13 bases between. Germline V CDR1 and CDR2: MNHEY, SVGAGI. The CDR3 nucleotides are TGTGCCAGCAGTTCTAACAGGGTGGTCTACGAGCAGTACTTC. Translating gives CASSSNRVVYEQYF.